This is a list of T cell receptor beta chains from one sample in a study of cytotoxic CD8 clonotypes in ibrutinib-treated CLL. Method: immunoSEQ multiplex PCR; TCRdb's copy keeps in-frame clones and lacks some. The sample has approximately 210,000 clones; over 55% are singletons. The input for sequencing was PBMCs, taken after 24 months of ibrutinib treatment. The source is a human donor with chronic lymphocytic leukemia. The CDR3 runs from the conserved cysteine through the conserved F or W. D genes are given only for firm matches. The listing skips clone size in some rows; elsewhere it reads once, few, many or a size class.

>TRBD2|TRBV19|TRBJ2-7|-
CASSLAGVEQYF
TGTGCCAGTAGTTTAGCGGGAGTCGAGCAGTACTTC
>TRBD1|TRBV6-1|TRBJ2-2|few
CASLDRGAGELFF
TGTGCCAGCCTTGACAGGGGAGCCGGGGAGCTGTTTTTT
>TRBD1|TRBV13|TRBJ2-7|-
CASSHGTGLSYEQYF
TGTGCCAGCAGCCACGGGACAGGGCTTTCCTACGAGCAGTACTTC
>-|TRBV5-4|TRBJ1-1|once
CASSRTVNTEAFF
TGTGCCAGCAGCCGTACAGTGAACACTGAAGCTTTCTTT
>TRBD2|TRBV29-1|TRBJ2-1|-
CSVASGIFNEQFF
TGCAGCGTTGCTAGCGGGATTTTTAATGAGCAGTTCTTC
>-|TRBV9|TRBJ2-3|-
CASAFGGFINTQYF
TGTGCCAGCGCCTTTGGCGGGTTCATAAATACGCAGTATTTT
>TRBD2|TRBV7-6|TRBJ2-1|few
CASSLVLAGGLNYNEQFF
TGTGCCAGCAGCTTAGTTCTAGCGGGAGGTTTAAACTACAATGAGCAGTTCTTC
>TRBD1|TRBV19|TRBJ2-7|once
CASRQGATDEQYF
TGTGCCAGCAGACAGGGGGCTACAGACGAGCAGTACTTC
>TRBD2|TRBV4-3|TRBJ2-1|-
CASSQLLAVHEQFF
TGCGCCAGCAGCCAACTGCTAGCGGTCCATGAGCAGTTCTTC
>TRBD1|TRBV11-2|TRBJ2-7|-
CASSFGQGAREQYF
TGTGCCAGCAGCTTCGGACAGGGGGCGCGGGAGCAGTACTTC
>-|TRBV6-5|TRBJ1-1|-
CASRKGWAPNTEAFF
TGTGCCAGCAGGAAAGGGTGGGCACCGAACACTGAAGCTTTCTTT
>-|TRBV7-2|TRBJ2-7|-
CASSPNRWQAYEQYF
TGTGCCAGCAGCCCTAACCGCTGGCAAGCCTACGAGCAGTACTTC
>TRBD2|TRBV5-1|TRBJ2-7|-
CASSPGLAGAGYEQYF
TGCGCCAGCAGCCCCGGACTAGCGGGAGCGGGTTACGAGCAGTACTTC
>TRBD1|TRBV6-5|TRBJ2-5|-
CASSLGQGYETQYF
TGTGCCAGCAGTTTAGGACAGGGGTACGAGACCCAGTACTTC
>TRBD2|TRBV4-1|TRBJ2-5|-
CASRPPEREGGLNKETQYF
TGCGCCAGCAGACCCCCCGAGCGGGAGGGCGGCCTCAACAAAGAGACCCAGTACTTC
>-|TRBV28|TRBJ2-1|-
CASSLAGALNEQFF
TGTGCCAGCAGTTTAGCGGGGGCCCTCAATGAGCAGTTCTTC
>-|TRBV2|TRBJ2-7|-
CASRKGLLFLEQYF
TGTGCCAGCAGGAAGGGACTCCTCTTTCTCGAGCAGTACTTC
>-|TRBV6-6|TRBJ2-7|-
CASSMTVHSYEQYF
TGTGCCAGCAGTATGACAGTCCACTCCTACGAGCAGTACTTC
>TRBD1|TRBV7-3|TRBJ2-7|-
CASSPGGHQGLEQYF
TGTGCCAGCAGCCCAGGGGGCCATCAGGGGCTCGAGCAGTACTTC
>-|TRBV14|TRBJ2-7|many
CASSGDTYEQYF
TGTGCCAGCAGCGGGGACACCTACGAGCAGTACTTC
>TRBD2|TRBV28|TRBJ2-1|-
CASSLFVWVAGAGEQFF
TGTGCCAGCAGTTTATTTGTCTGGGTAGCGGGAGCTGGTGAGCAGTTCTTC
>-|TRBV15|TRBJ2-5|-
CATLAGSGETQYF
TGTGCCACCTTAGCTGGTTCTGGGGAGACCCAGTACTTC
>-|TRBV4-3|TRBJ2-1|few
CASSQERDPYNEQFF
TGCGCCAGCAGCCAAGAGAGGGACCCCTACAATGAGCAGTTCTTC
>-|TRBV19|TRBJ1-2|few
CASSIHNYGYTF
TGTGCCAGTAGTATACATAACTATGGCTACACCTTC
>TRBD1|TRBV9|TRBJ2-1|once
CASSVQGENEQFF
TGTGCCAGCAGCGTCCAGGGGGAAAATGAGCAGTTCTTC
>TRBD2|TRBV7-3|TRBJ2-5|few
CASSLTSGIETQYF
TGTGCCAGCAGCTTGACTAGCGGGATAGAGACCCAGTACTTC
>-|TRBV5-1|TRBJ1-3|-
CASSPEGRGPGNTIYF
TGCGCCAGCAGCCCGGAAGGCCGCGGGCCTGGAAACACCATATATTTT
>TRBD1|TRBV4-1|TRBJ2-2|-
CASSQGTGMNTGELFF
TGCGCCAGCAGCCAAGGGACAGGGATGAACACCGGGGAGCTGTTTTTT
>TRBD2|TRBV6-5|TRBJ2-3|-
CASSFLAGVGTDTQYF
TGTGCCAGCAGTTTTCTAGCGGGAGTAGGCACAGATACGCAGTATTTT
>-|TRBV18|TRBJ2-7|-
CASSPPRGLREQYF
TGTGCCAGCTCACCACCTCGCGGGCTACGGGAGCAGTACTTC
>-|TRBV7-9|TRBJ1-1|-
CASSLGSYSSGDLNTEAFF
TGTGCCAGCAGCTTAGGGAGTTATTCGTCAGGGGACCTGAACACTGAAGCTTTCTTT
>-|TRBV7-9|TRBJ2-3|-
CASSLVSSTDTQYF
TGTGCCAGCAGCTTAGTTTCCAGCACAGATACGCAGTATTTT
>-|TRBV6-4|TRBJ2-1|-
CASSDSIYNEQFF
TGTGCCAGCAGTGACTCTATTTACAATGAGCAGTTCTTC
>-|TRBV6-5|TRBJ1-2|-
CAISEQGDGYTF
TGTGCCATCAGCGAACAGGGCGATGGCTACACCTTC
>-|TRBV27|TRBJ2-5|-
CASMGSAQETQYF
TGTGCCAGCATGGGGTCAGCCCAAGAGACCCAGTACTTC
>-|TRBV11-2|TRBJ2-5|-
CASSRTGTVQETQYF
TGTGCCAGCAGCCGTACAGGGACCGTCCAAGAGACCCAGTACTTC
>-|TRBV10-3|TRBJ1-4|few
CAISESTNEKLFF
TGTGCCATCAGTGAGTCAACTAATGAAAAACTGTTTTTT
>-|TRBV9|TRBJ2-3|few
CASSADPGDRDTQYF
TGTGCCAGCAGCGCCGATCCGGGAGATCGAGATACGCAGTATTTT
>-|TRBV27|TRBJ2-7|-
CASSMGKGYEQYF
TGTGCCAGCAGTATGGGTAAGGGGTACGAGCAGTACTTC
>TRBD2|TRBV9|TRBJ2-1|-
CASSAFLAGGQSGQFF
TGTGCCAGCAGCGCCTTTTTAGCGGGAGGGCAGTCGGGGCAGTTCTTC
>-|TRBV11-2|TRBJ1-1|-
CASNMEGNTEAFF
TGTGCCAGCAATATGGAGGGCAACACTGAAGCTTTCTTT
>TRBD1|TRBV7-9|TRBJ2-1|few
CASSLTRQGPNEQFF
TGTGCCAGCAGCCTCACCCGACAGGGCCCCAATGAGCAGTTCTTC
>TRBD2|TRBV19|TRBJ2-7|-
CASSIASGRNYEQYF
TGTGCCAGTAGTATAGCTAGCGGGCGCAACTACGAGCAGTACTTC